This T cell receptor (beta chain) is drawn from a study of cytomegalovirus exposure and HLA in healthy donors. On the study more broadly: Assignment to the Caucasian-associated ancestry cluster applied to approximately 79% of the 300 to 500 genotyped donors.

Of note for this clone: Its target is not known.

This CDR3 has 15 residues. Germline loops: CDR1 SEHNR, CDR2 FQNEAQ (reference sequence). V shed 4 bases and J 7 bases; nucleotides not matched to a gene: 5. Both 60 Vbeta primers and 13 Jbeta primers went into the PCR. Profiling relied on immunoSEQ multiplex PCR, and the TCRdb table lists in-frame clones only, not all of them. The table has around 190,000 clones, approximately 80% seen once. Study-level points and caveats: No immune exposure information besides CMV serostatus was available. Cytomegalovirus status was reportedly diagnosed by the classifier with high specificity and sensitivity.

The rearrangement joins TRBV7-9 to TRBJ2-1, with 12 bases fitting TRBD2. The source is a woman in her twenties or thirties in good health and CMV-seronegative. The sequenced sample consisted of PBMCs. The CDR3 sequence: CASSWTSGNGNEQFF. The DNA for the CDR3 is TGTGCCAGCAGCTGGACTAGCGGGAATGGGAATGAGCAGTTCTTC.